The table lists the clone carrying this T cell receptor (beta chain) with a few counts. Its target is not known. This entry comes from a study of T-cell memory formation after mild COVID-19. Study background: In these data, TCR clusters were largely donor specific. General observations from the study: Later expanders leaned CD4+, whereas day 15 to 85 contracting clones were balanced CD4/CD8. Some responding clones appeared in pre-infection memory, suggesting cross-reactive memory joined.

TCR alpha and TCR beta cDNA libraries carrying sample barcodes and UMIs came from 5'RACE with constant-segment primers. TCRdb fed the 5' RACE reads into MiXCR, producing one record per CDR3 protein. The sample has 350,000 to 500,000 distinct CDR3 sequences, more than 15% seen once. Germline V gene data show CDR1 as MNHEY and CDR2 as SVGAGI. The CDR3 extends over 14 amino acids. Trimming removed 4 bases at V and 4 bases at J, with 14 bases between. This rearrangement joins TRBV6-5 to TRBJ2-7, with D possibly being TRBD2 (6 bases). The TCR was taken from a man between 18 and 35 years old who had mild COVID-19 (a few samples of this study predate the infection). Cell type and time point are not known. Input material: PBMCs or a T cell subset sorted from them (not recorded which). CDR3 sequence: CASSSFAGLYEQYV. In DNA, the CDR3 is TGTGCCAGCAGTTCCTTCGCGGGGTTATACGAGCAGTACGTC.